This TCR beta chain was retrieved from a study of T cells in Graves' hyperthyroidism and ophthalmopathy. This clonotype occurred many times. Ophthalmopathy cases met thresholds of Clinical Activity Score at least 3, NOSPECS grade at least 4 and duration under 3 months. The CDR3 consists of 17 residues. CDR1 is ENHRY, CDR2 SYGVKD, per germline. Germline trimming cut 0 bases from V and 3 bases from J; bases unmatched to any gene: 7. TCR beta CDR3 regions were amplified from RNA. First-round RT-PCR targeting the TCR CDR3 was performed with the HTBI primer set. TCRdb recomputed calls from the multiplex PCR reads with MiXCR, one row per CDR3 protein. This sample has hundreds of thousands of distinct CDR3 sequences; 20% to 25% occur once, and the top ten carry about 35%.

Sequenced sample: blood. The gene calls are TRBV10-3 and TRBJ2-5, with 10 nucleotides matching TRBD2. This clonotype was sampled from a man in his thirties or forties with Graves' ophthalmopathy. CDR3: CAISESTASGREETQYF. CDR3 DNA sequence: TGTGCCATCAGTGAGTCTACGGCTAGCGGGAGAGAAGAGACCCAGTACTTC.